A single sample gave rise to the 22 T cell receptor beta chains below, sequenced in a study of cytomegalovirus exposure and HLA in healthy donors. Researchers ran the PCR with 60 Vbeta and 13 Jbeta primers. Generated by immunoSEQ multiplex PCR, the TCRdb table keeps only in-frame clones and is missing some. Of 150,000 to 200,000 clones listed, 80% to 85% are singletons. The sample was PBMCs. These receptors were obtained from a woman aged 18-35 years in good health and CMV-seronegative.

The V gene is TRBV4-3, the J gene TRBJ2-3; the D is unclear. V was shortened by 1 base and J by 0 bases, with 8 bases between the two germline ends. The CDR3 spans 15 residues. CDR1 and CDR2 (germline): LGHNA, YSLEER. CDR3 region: CASSQGAFSTDTQYF. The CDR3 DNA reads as TGCGCCAGCAGCCAAGGGGCGTTTAGCACAGATACGCAGTATTTT.

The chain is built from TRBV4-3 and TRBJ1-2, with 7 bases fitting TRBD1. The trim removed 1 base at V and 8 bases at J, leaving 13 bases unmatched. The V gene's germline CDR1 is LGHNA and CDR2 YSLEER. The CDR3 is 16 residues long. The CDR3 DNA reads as TGCGCCAGCAGCCAAGGAGTCGGGAAAGGGGGCGGAGGCTACACCTTC. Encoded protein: CASSQGVGKGGGGYTF.

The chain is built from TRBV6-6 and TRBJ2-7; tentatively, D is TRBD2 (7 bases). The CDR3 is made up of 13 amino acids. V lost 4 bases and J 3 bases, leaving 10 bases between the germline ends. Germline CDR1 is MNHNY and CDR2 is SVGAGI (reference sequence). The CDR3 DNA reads TGTGCCAGCAGTTTAGGGGGGGGCTACGAGCAGTACGTC. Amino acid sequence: CASSLGGGYEQYV.

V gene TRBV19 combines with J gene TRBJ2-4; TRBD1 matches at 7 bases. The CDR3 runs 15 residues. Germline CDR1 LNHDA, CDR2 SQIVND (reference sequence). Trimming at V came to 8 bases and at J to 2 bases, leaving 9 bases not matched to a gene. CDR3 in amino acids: CASRTDRATKNIQYF. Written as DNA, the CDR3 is TGTGCCAGTCGCACTGACAGGGCGACCAAAAACATTCAGTACTTC.

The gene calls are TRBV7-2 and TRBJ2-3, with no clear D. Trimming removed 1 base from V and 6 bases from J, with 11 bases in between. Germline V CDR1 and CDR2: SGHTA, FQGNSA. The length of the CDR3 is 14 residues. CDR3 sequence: CASSLVGSLDTQYF. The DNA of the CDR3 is TGTGCCAGCAGCTTAGTTGGCTCATTGGATACGCAGTATTTT.

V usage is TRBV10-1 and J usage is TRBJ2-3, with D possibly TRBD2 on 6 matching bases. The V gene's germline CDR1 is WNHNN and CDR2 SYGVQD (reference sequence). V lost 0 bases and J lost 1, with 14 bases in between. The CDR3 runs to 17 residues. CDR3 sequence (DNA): TGCGCCAGCAGTGAGTCCTCTGCCGGGAGTGGCACAGATACGCAGTATTTT. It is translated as CASSESSAGSGTDTQYF.

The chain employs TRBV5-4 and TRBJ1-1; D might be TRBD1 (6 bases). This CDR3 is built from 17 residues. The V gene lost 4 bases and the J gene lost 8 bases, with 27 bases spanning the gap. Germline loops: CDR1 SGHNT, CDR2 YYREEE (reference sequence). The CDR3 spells CASSPTNGGLRDIEAFF. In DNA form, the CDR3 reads TGTGCCAGCAGCCCCACCAACGGGGGGCTGCGTGATATCGAAGCTTTCTTT. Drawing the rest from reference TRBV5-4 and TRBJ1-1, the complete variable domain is ETGVTQSPTHLIKTRGQQVTLRCSSQSGHNTVSWYQQALGQGPQFIFQYYREEENGRGNFPPRFSGLQFPNYSSELNVNALELDDSALYLCASSPTNGGLRDIEAFFGQGTRLTVV.

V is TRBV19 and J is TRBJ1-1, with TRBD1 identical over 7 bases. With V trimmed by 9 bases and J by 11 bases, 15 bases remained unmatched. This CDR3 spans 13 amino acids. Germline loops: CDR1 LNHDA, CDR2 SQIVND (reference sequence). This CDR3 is CASWTGPGGPAFF. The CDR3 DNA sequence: TGTGCCAGCTGGACAGGTCCAGGCGGGCCGGCTTTCTTT.

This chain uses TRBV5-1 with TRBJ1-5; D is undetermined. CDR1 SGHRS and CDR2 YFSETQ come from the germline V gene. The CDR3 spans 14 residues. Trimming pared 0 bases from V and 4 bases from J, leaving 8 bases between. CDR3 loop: CASSLDSPNQPQHF. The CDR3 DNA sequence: TGCGCCAGCAGCTTGGACAGCCCGAATCAGCCCCAGCATTTT.

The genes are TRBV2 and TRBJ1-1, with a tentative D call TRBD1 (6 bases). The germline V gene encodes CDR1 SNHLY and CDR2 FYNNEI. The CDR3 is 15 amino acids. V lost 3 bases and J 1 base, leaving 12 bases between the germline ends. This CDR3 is CASSEGGGTNTEAFF. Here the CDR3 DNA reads TGTGCCAGCAGTGAGGGTGGGGGCACGAACACTGAAGCTTTCTTT.

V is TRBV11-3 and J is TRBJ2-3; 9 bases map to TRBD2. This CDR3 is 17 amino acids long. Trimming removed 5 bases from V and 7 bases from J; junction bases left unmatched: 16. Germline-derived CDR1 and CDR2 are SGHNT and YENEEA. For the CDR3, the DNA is TGTGCCAGCAGCCTTTTCGGTGGTAGCGGGAGCGGGAATACGCAGTATTTT. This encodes CASSLFGGSGSGNTQYF.

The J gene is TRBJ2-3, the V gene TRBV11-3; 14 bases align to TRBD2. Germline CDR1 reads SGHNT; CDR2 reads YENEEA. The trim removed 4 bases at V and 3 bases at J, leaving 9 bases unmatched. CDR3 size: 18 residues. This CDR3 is CASSSGLAGASGTDTQYF. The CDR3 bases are TGTGCCAGCAGCTCGGGACTAGCGGGAGCGTCGGGGACAGATACGCAGTATTTT.

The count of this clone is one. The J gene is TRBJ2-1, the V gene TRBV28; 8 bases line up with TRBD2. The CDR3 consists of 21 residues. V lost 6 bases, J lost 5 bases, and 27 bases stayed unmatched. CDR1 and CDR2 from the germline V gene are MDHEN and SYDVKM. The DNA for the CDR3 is TGTGCCAGCAGCCAAAACCCGCTTGTTAGCGGGGCCCGCTACTTTCACAATGAGCAGTTCTTC. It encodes CASSQNPLVSGARYFHNEQFF.

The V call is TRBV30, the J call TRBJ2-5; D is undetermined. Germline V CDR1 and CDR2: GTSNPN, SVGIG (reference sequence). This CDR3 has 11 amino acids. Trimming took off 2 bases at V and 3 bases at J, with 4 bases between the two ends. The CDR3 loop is CAWSPKETQYF. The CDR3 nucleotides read TGTGCCTGGAGTCCTAAAGAGACCCAGTACTTC.

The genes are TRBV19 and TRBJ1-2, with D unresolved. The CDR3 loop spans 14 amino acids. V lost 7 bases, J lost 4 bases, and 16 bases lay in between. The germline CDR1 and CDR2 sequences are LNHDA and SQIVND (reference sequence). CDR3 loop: CASTPVGSGYGYTF. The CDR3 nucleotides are TGTGCCAGTACCCCCGTGGGGAGCGGCTATGGCTACACCTTC.

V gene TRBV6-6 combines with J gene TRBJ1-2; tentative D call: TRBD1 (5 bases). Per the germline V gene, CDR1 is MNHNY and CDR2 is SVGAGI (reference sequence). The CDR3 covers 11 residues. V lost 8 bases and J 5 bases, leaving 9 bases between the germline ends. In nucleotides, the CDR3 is TGTGCCAGCTGGACACCGTATGGCTACACCTTC. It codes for CASWTPYGYTF.

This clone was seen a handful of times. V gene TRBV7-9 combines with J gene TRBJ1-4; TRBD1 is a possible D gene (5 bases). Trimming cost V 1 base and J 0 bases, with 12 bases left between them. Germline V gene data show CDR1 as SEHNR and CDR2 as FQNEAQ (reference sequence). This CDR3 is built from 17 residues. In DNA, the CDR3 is TGTGCCAGCAGCTTAGTCGCCAGGGCCACAACTAATGAAAAACTGTTTTTT. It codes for CASSLVARATTNEKLFF. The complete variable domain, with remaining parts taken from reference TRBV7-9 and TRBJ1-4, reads DTGVSQNPRHKITKRGQNVTFRCDPISEHNRLYWYRQTLGQGPEFLTYFQNEAQLEKSRLLSDRFSAERPKGSFSTLEIQRTEQGDSAMYLCASSLVARATTNEKLFFGSGTQLSVL.

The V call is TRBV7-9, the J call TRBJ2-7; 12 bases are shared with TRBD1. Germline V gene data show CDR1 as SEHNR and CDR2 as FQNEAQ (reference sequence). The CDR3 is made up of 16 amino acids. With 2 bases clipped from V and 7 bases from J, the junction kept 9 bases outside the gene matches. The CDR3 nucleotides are TGTGCCAGCAGCTTAATTGTTGGGACAGGGGGCTATGAGCAGTACTTC. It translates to CASSLIVGTGGYEQYF.

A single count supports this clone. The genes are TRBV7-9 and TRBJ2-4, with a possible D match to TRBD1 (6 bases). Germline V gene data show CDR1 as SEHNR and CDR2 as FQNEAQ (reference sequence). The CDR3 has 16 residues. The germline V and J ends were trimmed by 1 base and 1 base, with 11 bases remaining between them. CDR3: CASSLVIGQAKNIQYF. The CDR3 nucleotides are TGTGCCAGCAGCTTAGTTATCGGACAGGCCAAAAACATTCAGTACTTC.

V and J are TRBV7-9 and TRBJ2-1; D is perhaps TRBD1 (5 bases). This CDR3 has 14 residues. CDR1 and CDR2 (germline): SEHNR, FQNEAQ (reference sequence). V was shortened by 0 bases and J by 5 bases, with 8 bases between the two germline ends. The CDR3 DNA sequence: TGTGCCAGCAGCTTAGCACACAGGAACAATGAGCAGTTCTTC. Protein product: CASSLAHRNNEQFF.

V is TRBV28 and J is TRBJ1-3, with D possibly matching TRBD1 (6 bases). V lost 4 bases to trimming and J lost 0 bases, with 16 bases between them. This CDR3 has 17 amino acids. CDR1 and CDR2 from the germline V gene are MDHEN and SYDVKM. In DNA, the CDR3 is TGTGCCAGCAGTTCCTTGCGGGGGCGCGGCTCTGGAAACACCATATATTTT. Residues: CASSSLRGRGSGNTIYF.

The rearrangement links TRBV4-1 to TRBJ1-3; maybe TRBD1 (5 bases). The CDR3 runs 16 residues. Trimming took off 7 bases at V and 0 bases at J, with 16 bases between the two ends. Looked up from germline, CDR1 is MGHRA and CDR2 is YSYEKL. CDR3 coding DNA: TGCGCCAGCACCCCCGGGGGGGGAAGCTCTGGAAACACCATATATTTT. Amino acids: CASTPGGGSSGNTIYF.